The clone carrying this TCR beta chain was counted once. The entry originates in a study of OX40 agonist ivuxolimab in advanced cancers. Study in general: It was ivuxolimab, an agonistic anti-OX40 (CD134) antibody, that patients were treated with. Earlier treatment with anti-PD-1, anti-PD-L1 or anti-CTLA-4 was permitted, and over 35% had received some. Ivuxolimab, which patients received intravenously every 2 weeks, was dosed at 0.01 to 10 mg/kg.

Here immunoSEQ multiplex PCR was the method, and the copy in TCRdb shows in-frame clones only, minus some. This table holds 65,000 to 95,000 clones, less than 85% found once. Autoimmune disease history or systemic immunosuppression disqualified patients. Looked up from germline, CDR1 is SGHRS and CDR2 is YFSETQ. The CDR3 totals 15 residues. The V end lost 1 base, the J end lost 1 base, and 10 bases lay between the germline ends. This rearrangement joins TRBV5-1 to TRBJ2-3, with a possible D match to TRBD1 (6 bases). The input for sequencing was CD4+ or CD8+ T cells sorted from blood, taken in a trial of the OX40 agonist ivuxolimab. The receptor comes from an adult with an advanced solid tumor such as melanoma, head and neck, liver or kidney cancer. As DNA, the CDR3 is TGCGCCAGCAGCTTGCAGGGGTCTGGCACAGATACGCAGTATTTT. This sequence encodes CASSLQGSGTDTQYF.